These 14 T cell receptor beta chains were all obtained from the same sample, sequenced in a study of blood T cell repertoires in COVID-19. The table came from immunoSEQ multiplex PCR; TCRdb's copy has only in-frame clones and leaves some out. The sample holds more than 150,000 clones, 80% to 85% seen once. Sequencing used PBMCs or T cells enriched from blood (not recorded which). These TCRs come from a woman between 50 and 59 years old who had recovered from COVID-19.

This clone was detected once. This sequence joins TRBV5-1 and TRBJ1-1; 9 bases match TRBD1. Unmatched junction bases numbered 11, after V lost 5 bases and J lost 3 bases. CDR1 and CDR2 from the germline V gene are SGHRS and YFSETQ. This CDR3 is built from 16 residues. CDR3 loop: CASRKGQGQKHTEAFF. Here the CDR3 DNA reads TGCGCCAGCAGGAAGGGACAGGGACAGAAACACACTGAAGCTTTCTTT.

J is TRBJ2-7 and V is TRBV6-1, with 9 bases aligning to TRBD2. This CDR3 is built from 16 residues. Trimming removed 3 bases from V and 4 bases from J; junction bases left unmatched: 10. Germline CDR1 MNHNS, CDR2 SASEGT. CDR3: CASSDPSGTSRYEQYF. CDR3 bases: TGTGCCAGCAGTGATCCCTCCGGGACTAGCAGGTACGAGCAGTACTTC.

CDR3 coding DNA: TGTGCCAGCAGCTTTCTCACCGGGGAGCTGTTTTTT. It yields the protein CASSFLTGELFF. The J gene is TRBJ2-2, the V gene TRBV11-1; D gene unclear. The CDR3 runs to 12 residues. Trimming left V 3 bases short and J 4 bases short, with 3 bases between. CDR1 and CDR2 from the germline V gene are SGHAT and FQDESV (reference sequence).

This clone came up once. This sequence joins TRBV28 and TRBJ1-2; TRBD1 is a possible D gene (6 bases). Germline V CDR1 and CDR2: MDHEN, SYDVKM. V was shortened by 2 bases and J by 4 bases, with 11 bases between the two germline ends. The CDR3 is made up of 14 amino acids. This CDR3 reads CASSLAAQGYGYTF. The CDR3 coding sequence is TGTGCCAGCAGTTTAGCTGCACAGGGCTATGGCTACACCTTC.

This chain uses TRBV2 with TRBJ2-1; possibly TRBD1 for D (6 bases). Trimming cost V 4 bases and J 5 bases, with 15 bases left between them. Germline V lookup: CDR1 SNHLY, CDR2 FYNNEI. This CDR3 comprises 15 residues. As DNA, the CDR3 is TGTGCCAGCAGTGCACAGGGCATAACCAACAATGAGCAGTTCTTC. Protein sequence: CASSAQGITNNEQFF. The entire variable domain, with the rest obtained from reference TRBV2 and TRBJ2-1, is as follows: EPEVTQTPSHQVTQMGQEVILRCVPISNHLYFYWYRQILGQKVEFLVSFYNNEISEKSEIFDDQFSVERPDGSNFTLKIRSTKLEDSAMYFCASSAQGITNNEQFFGPGTRLTVL.

The gene calls are TRBV4-2 and TRBJ2-2; TRBD1 is a possible D gene (6 bases). The CDR3 is 14 amino acids. Germline CDR1 and CDR2: LGHNA and YNFKEQ. Deletions cut 2 bases from V and 10 bases from J, with 14 bases between. The CDR3 DNA is TGTGCCAGCAGCCAACGTACAGGGTTGGAGGAGCTGTTTTTT. It translates to CASSQRTGLEELFF.

This clone occurred once. The chain employs TRBV6-5 and TRBJ1-5; 7 bases fit TRBD1. Germline CDR1 and CDR2: MNHEY and SVGAGI. This CDR3 contains 15 residues. V lost 8 bases to trimming and J lost 4 bases; unmatched junction nucleotides: 11. Written as DNA, the CDR3 is TGTGCCAGCCTACCACAGGGGTCGAGAAATCAGCCCCAGCATTTT. Its protein product is CASLPQGSRNQPQHF.

CDR3 amino acids: CASSDDRVPGNTIYF. The CDR3 DNA follows: TGTGCCAGCAGCGACGACAGAGTCCCTGGAAACACCATATATTTT. The chain is built from TRBV28 and TRBJ1-3; possibly TRBD1 for D (5 bases). CDR1 is MDHEN and CDR2 is SYDVKM in the germline V gene. This CDR3 has 15 residues. Trimming removed 6 bases from V and 2 bases from J, with 14 bases in between.

This chain connects TRBV25-1 to TRBJ2-1, with unresolved D. This CDR3 contains 18 residues. The germline gives CDR1 MGHDK, CDR2 SYGVNS. The V and J ends lost 1 base and 0 bases respectively, with 16 bases between them. The CDR3 spells CASSELGRRLTSYNEQFF. In nucleotides, the CDR3 is TGTGCCAGCAGTGAATTGGGTAGGAGACTTACCTCCTACAATGAGCAGTTCTTC. Full variable domain (missing parts from reference TRBV25-1 and TRBJ2-1): EADIYQTPRYLVIGTGKKITLECSQTMGHDKMYWYQQDPGMELHLIHYSYGVNSTEKGDLSSESTVSRIRTEHFPLTLESARPSHTSQYLCASSELGRRLTSYNEQFFGPGTRLTVL.

The chain has TRBV19 and TRBJ2-7, with 9 bases that match TRBD2. The CDR3 is 14 amino acids. The germline V gene has CDR1 LNHDA and CDR2 SQIVND (reference sequence). The J segment lost 5 bases and the V segment lost 5 bases, leaving 7 bases of the junction unmatched. The CDR3 spells CASSPRGGAHEQYF. The CDR3 DNA is TGTGCCAGTAGTCCCCGCGGGGGGGCCCACGAGCAGTACTTC. Full variable domain (remainder filled in from reference TRBV19 and TRBJ2-7): DGGITQSPKYLFRKEGQNVTLSCEQNLNHDAMYWYRQDPGQGLRLIYYSQIVNDFQKGDIAEGYSVSREKKESFPLTVTSAQKNPTAFYLCASSPRGGAHEQYFGPGTRLTVT.

The chain uses TRBV11-3 and TRBJ2-7, with D maybe TRBD2 (5 bases). CDR3 size: 14 residues. Trimming shortened V by 5 bases and J by 9 bases, and 20 bases separated the two germline ends. Germline V lookup: CDR1 SGHNT, CDR2 YENEEA. In nucleotides, the CDR3 is TGTGCCAGCAGCCAAAGAGCCGGAGGTATAGTGCAGTACTTC. Translating it yields CASSQRAGGIVQYF.

The CDR3, as DNA: TGTGCCAGCAGTTACGCGGGGTATAATTCACCCCTCCACTTT. Residues: CASSYAGYNSPLHF. The chain uses TRBV6-6 and TRBJ1-6, with D unresolved. The CDR3 is 14 residues long. The V end lost 2 bases, the J end lost 4 bases, and 6 bases lay between the germline ends. Germline loops: CDR1 MNHNY, CDR2 SVGAGI (reference sequence).

The chain joins TRBV5-6 to TRBJ2-1; the match to TRBD2 covers 12 bases. The trim removed 4 bases at V and 4 bases at J, leaving 3 bases unmatched. The CDR3 covers 15 residues. Germline CDR1 is SGHDT and CDR2 is YYEEEE. CDR3 nucleotide sequence: TGTGCCAGCAGCCGGACTAGCGGGACTTACAATGAGCAGTTCTTC. It codes for CASSRTSGTYNEQFF.

This clone was picked up one time. The V and J genes are TRBV15 and TRBJ2-1; 7 nucleotides match TRBD1. CDR1 and CDR2 (germline): LNHNV, YYDKDF (reference sequence). The CDR3 is 16 residues long. The V and J ends lost 0 bases and 2 bases, in that order; junction bases with no gene match: 4. The CDR3 DNA sequence: TGTGCCACCAGCAGAGAAGGGGGCGCCCCCTACAATGAGCAGTTCTTC. Residues: CATSREGGAPYNEQFF.